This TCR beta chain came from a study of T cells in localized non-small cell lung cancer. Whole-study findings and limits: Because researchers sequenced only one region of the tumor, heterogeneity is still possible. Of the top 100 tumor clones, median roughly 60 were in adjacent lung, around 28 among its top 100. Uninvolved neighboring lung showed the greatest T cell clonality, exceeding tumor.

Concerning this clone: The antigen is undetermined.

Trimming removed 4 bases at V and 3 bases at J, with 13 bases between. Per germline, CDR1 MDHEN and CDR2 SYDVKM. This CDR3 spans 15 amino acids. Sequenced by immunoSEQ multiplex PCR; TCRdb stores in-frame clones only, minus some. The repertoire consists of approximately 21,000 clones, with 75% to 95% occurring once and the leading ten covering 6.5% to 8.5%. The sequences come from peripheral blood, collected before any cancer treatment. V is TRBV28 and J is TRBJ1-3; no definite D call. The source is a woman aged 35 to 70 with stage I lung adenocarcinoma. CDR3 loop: CASSSPGRDGNTIYF. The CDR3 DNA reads TGTGCCAGCAGTTCCCCGGGGAGGGATGGAAACACCATATATTTT.